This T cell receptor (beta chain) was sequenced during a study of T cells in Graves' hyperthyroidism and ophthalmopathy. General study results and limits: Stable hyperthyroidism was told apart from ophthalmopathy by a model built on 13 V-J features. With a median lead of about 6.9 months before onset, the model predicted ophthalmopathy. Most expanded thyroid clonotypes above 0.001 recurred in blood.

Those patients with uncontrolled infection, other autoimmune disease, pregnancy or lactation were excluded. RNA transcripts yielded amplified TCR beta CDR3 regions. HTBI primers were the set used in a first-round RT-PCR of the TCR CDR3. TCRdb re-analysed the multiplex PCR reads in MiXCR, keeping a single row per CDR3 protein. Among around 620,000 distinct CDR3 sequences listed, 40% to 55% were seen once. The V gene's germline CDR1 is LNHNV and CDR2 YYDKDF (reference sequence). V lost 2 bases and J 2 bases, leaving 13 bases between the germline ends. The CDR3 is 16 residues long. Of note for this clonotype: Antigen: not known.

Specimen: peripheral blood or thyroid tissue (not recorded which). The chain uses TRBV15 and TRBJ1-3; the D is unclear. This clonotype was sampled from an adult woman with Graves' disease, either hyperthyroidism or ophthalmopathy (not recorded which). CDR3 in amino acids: CATSRSGNPTGNTIYF. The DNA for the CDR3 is TGTGCCACCAGCAGATCCGGGAATCCGACTGGAAACACCATATATTTT.